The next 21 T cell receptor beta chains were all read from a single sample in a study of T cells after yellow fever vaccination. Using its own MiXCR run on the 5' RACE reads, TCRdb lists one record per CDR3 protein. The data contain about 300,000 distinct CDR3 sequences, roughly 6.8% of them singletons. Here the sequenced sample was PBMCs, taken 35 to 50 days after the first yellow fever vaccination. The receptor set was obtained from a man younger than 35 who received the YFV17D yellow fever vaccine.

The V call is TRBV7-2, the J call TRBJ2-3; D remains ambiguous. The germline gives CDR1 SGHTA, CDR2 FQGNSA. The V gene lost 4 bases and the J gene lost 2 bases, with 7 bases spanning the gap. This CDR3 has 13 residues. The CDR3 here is CASSSRTTDTQYF. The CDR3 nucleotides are TGTGCCAGCAGCTCGAGGACCACAGATACGCAGTATTTT.

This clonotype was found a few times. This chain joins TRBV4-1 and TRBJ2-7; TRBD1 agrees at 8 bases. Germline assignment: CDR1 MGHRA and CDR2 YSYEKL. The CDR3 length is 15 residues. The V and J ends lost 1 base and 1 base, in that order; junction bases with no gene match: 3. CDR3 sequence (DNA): TGCGCCAGCAGCCAAGCGGGGACAGGTTCCTACGAGCAGTACTTC. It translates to CASSQAGTGSYEQYF.

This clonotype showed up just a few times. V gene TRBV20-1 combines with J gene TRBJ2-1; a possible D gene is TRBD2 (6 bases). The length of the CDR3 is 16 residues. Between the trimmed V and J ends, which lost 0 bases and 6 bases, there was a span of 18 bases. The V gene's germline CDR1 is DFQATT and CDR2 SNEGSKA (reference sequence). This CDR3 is CSARELRGVVLNEQFF. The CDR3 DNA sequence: TGCAGTGCTAGAGAATTGCGGGGCGTAGTCCTCAATGAGCAGTTCTTC.

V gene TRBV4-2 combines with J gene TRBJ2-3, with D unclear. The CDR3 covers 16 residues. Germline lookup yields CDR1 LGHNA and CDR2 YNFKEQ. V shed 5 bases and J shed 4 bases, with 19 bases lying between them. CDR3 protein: CASSSELGVVADTQYF. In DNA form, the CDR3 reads TGTGCCAGCAGCTCCGAGCTGGGCGTTGTCGCAGATACGCAGTATTTT.

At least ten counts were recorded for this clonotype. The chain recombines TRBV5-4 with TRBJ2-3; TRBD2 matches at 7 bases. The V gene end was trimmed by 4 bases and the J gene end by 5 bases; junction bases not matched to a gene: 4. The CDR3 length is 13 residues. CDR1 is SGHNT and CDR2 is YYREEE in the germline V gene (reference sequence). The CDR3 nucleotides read TGTGCCAGCAGCGGACTAGTGGAAGATACGCAGTATTTT. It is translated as CASSGLVEDTQYF. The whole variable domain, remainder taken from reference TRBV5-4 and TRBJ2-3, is ETGVTQSPTHLIKTRGQQVTLRCSSQSGHNTVSWYQQALGQGPQFIFQYYREEENGRGNFPPRFSGLQFPNYSSELNVNALELDDSALYLCASSGLVEDTQYFGPGTRLTVL.

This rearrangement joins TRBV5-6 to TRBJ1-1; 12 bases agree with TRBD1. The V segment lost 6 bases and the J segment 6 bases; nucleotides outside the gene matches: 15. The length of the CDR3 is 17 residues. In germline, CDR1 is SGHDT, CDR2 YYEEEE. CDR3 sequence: CASTIRGDRGHYPEAFF. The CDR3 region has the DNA TGTGCCAGCACCATCAGAGGGGACAGGGGGCATTACCCTGAAGCTTTCTTT.

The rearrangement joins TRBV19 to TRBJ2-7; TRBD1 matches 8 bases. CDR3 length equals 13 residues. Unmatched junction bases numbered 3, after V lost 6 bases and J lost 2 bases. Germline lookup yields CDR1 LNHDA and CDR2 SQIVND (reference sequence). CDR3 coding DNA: TGTGCCAGTAGCAAACAGGGGGCCTACGAGCAGTACTTC. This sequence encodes CASSKQGAYEQYF.

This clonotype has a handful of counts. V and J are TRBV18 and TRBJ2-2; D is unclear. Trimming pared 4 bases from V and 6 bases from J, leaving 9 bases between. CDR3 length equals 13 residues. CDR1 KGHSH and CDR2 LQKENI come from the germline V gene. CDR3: CASSRDTAGELFF. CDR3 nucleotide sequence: TGTGCCAGCTCACGCGATACGGCCGGGGAGCTGTTTTTT.

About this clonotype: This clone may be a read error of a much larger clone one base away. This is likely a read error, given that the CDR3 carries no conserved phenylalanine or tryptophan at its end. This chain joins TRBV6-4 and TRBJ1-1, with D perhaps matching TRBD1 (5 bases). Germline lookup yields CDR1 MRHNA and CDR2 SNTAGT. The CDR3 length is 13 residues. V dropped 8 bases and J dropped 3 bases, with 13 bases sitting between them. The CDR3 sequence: CASRGRGDTEAFS. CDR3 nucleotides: TGTGCCAGCCGAGGACGGGGCGACACTGAAGCTTTCTCT.

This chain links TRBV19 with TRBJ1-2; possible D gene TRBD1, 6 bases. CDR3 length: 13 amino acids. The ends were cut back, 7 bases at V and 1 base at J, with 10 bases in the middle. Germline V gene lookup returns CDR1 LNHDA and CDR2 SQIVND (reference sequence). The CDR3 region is CASNRDLNYGYTF. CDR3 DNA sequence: TGTGCCAGTAACAGGGACCTTAACTATGGCTACACCTTC.

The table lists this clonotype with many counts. The CDR3 nucleotides are TGTGCCAGCAGTCTCGGGGCCGAGGGCTACACCTTC. Protein sequence: CASSLGAEGYTF. The J gene is TRBJ1-2, the V gene TRBV6-5; perhaps TRBD1 as D (5 bases). The germline CDR1 and CDR2 sequences are MNHEY and SVGAGI. The length of the CDR3 is 12 residues. Deletions cut 5 bases from V and 8 bases from J, with 12 bases between.

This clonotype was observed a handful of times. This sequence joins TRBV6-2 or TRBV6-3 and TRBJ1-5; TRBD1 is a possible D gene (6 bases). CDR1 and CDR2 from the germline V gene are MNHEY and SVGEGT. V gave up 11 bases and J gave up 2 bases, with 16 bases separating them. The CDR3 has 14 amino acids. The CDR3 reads CAGSTGLGNQPQHF. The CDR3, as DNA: TGTGCCGGGTCCACAGGGTTGGGCAATCAGCCCCAGCATTTT.

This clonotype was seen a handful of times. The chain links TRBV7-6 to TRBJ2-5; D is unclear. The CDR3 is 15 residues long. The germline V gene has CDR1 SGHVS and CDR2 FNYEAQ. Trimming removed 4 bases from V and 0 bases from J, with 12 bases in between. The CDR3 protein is CASSSVPRDQETQYF. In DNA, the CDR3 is TGTGCCAGCAGCTCCGTACCTAGGGACCAAGAGACCCAGTACTTC.

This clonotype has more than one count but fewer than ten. Here the CDR3 reads CASSPWGRGYEQYV. CDR3 coding DNA: TGTGCCAGCAGCCCATGGGGCAGGGGTTACGAGCAGTACGTC. The V call is TRBV11-2, the J call TRBJ2-7; TRBD1 might be the D (6 bases). The CDR3 length is 14 residues. V gave up 5 bases and J gave up 4 bases, with 15 bases separating them. Germline V gene data show CDR1 as SGHAT and CDR2 as FQNNGV.

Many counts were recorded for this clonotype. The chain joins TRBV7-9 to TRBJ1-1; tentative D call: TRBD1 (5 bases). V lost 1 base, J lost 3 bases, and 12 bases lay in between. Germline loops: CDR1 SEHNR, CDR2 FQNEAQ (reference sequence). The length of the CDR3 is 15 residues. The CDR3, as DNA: TGTGCCAGCAGCTTAGGGGGTCAGGGTCACACTGAAGCTTTCTTT. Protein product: CASSLGGQGHTEAFF.

For the CDR3, the DNA is TGTGCCAGCAGTGAATGGATAGCCGTAAGGTCGTACGAGCAGTACGTC. Translating gives CASSEWIAVRSYEQYV. The chain joins TRBV25-1 to TRBJ2-7; no definite D call. Trimming pared 1 base from V and 4 bases from J, leaving 17 bases between. This CDR3 spans 16 amino acids. The germline gives CDR1 MGHDK, CDR2 SYGVNS.

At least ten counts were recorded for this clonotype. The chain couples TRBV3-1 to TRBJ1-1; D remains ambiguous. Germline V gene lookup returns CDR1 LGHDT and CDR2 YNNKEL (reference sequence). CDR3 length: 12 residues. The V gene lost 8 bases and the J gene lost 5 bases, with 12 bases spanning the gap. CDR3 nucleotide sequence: TGTGCCAGCCGCGAGTCGGGGACTGAAGCTTTCTTT. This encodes CASRESGTEAFF.

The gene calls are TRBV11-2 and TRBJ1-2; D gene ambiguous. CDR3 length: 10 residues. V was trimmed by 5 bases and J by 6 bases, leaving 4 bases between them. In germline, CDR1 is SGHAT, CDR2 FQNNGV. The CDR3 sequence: CASSRDGYTF. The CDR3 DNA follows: TGTGCCAGCAGCCGAGATGGCTACACCTTC. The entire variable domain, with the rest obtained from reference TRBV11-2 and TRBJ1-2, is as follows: EAGVAQSPRYKIIEKRQSVAFWCNPISGHATLYWYQQILGQGPKLLIQFQNNGVVDDSQLPKDRFSAERLKGVDSTLKIQPAKLEDSAVYLCASSRDGYTFGSGTRLTVV.

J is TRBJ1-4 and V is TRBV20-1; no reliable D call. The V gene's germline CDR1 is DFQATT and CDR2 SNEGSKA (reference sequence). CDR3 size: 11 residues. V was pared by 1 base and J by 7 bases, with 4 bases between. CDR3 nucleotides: TGCAGTGCTAGAGTTGGTGAAAAACTGTTTTTT. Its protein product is CSARVGEKLFF.

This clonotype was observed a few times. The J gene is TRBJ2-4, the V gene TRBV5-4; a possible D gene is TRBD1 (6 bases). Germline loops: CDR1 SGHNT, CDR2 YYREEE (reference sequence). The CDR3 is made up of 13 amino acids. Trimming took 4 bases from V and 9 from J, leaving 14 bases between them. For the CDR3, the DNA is TGTGCCAGCAGCGAGGACAGTGGGGGCATTCAGTACTTC. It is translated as CASSEDSGGIQYF.

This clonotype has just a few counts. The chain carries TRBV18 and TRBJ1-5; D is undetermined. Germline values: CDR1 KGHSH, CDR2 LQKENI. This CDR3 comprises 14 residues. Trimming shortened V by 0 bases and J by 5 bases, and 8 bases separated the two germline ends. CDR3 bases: TGTGCCAGCTCACCACCGTTGGCTGATCAGCCCCAGCATTTT. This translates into CASSPPLADQPQHF. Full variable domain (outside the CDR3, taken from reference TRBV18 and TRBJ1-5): NAGVMQNPRHLVRRRGQEARLRCSPMKGHSHVYWYRQLPEEGLKFMVYLQKENIIDESGMPKERFSAEFPKEGPSILRIQQVVRGDSAAYFCASSPPLADQPQHFGDGTRLSIL.